This TCR beta chain derives from a study of blood T cell repertoires in COVID-19. Study-wide context: Samples taken during acute and convalescent COVID-19 were collected in the United States, Italy and Spain. In each case, the material was cDNA or gDNA derived from T cells, B-cell-depleted T cells, or PBMCs.

Looked up from germline, CDR1 is MNHNS and CDR2 is SASEGT. The V gene end was trimmed by 1 base and the J gene end by 0 bases; junction bases not matched to a gene: 8. The CDR3 sequence is 17 residues long. Sequenced by immunoSEQ multiplex PCR; TCRdb stores in-frame clones only, minus some. The sample lists roughly 100,000 clones; under 75% were seen once. This chain connects TRBV6-1 to TRBJ1-2; TRBD1 aligns across 7 bases. The source is a man older than 75 with acute or convalescent COVID-19. The sequenced sample was peripheral blood. CDR3 protein: CASSEVAGGPTNYGYTF. CDR3 DNA: TGTGCCAGCAGTGAAGTTGCAGGGGGACCTACTAACTATGGCTACACCTTC.